These 7 T cell receptor beta chains share one sample of origin, sequenced in a study of T cell repertoires in cytomegalovirus infection. A single record per CDR3 protein comes from TCRdb applying MiXCR to the reads. The sample shows approximately 770,000 distinct CDR3 sequences, 25% to 30% of them seen only once. Their antigens are not known. Sequencing used cultured CD8+ T cells from PBMCs, obtained from culture after CMV antigen stimulation. These receptor sequences come from a human donor in good health (CMV status not recorded). Some clones in this sample may be carry-over from other donors' samples.

This clonotype was observed many times. The chain is built from TRBV6-1 and TRBJ2-7; D may be TRBD1 (7 bases). CDR3 length: 18 amino acids. From germline, CDR1 is MNHNS and CDR2 SASEGT. V lost 5 bases, J lost 4 bases, and 27 bases lay in between. CDR3 loop: CASSILLSVEGAVYEQYF. CDR3 coding DNA: TGTGCCAGCAGTATACTTCTTTCGGTGGAGGGGGCAGTGTACGAGCAGTACTTC.

In this sample, this clonotype turned up a few times. The rearrangement joins TRBV12-3 or TRBV12-4 to TRBJ1-1; possible D gene TRBD1, 6 bases. The CDR3 sequence is 14 residues long. Deletions cut 7 bases from V and 7 bases from J, with 19 bases between. CDR3 in amino acids: CASTLGPGASEAFF. The CDR3 DNA reads as TGTGCCAGCACCCTAGGGCCGGGGGCGAGTGAAGCTTTCTTT.

This clonotype was detected only a few times. The chain uses TRBV6-5 and TRBJ2-2; D might be TRBD1 or TRBD2, each matching 5 bases. This CDR3 is 13 amino acids long. From germline, CDR1 is MNHEY and CDR2 SVGAGI. Trimming stripped 2 bases from V and 7 bases from J, with 8 bases between. This CDR3 reads CASSYERGGELFF. The CDR3 DNA reads TGTGCCAGCAGTTACGAGAGGGGCGGGGAGCTGTTTTTT.

This clonotype was counted between two and nine times. The rearrangement uses TRBV11-2 and TRBJ2-4; 7 bases are a match to TRBD2. The germline V gene encodes CDR1 SGHAT and CDR2 FQNNGV. The CDR3 extends over 18 amino acids. V dropped 5 bases and J dropped 3; count of bases not matched to a gene: 16. CDR3 nucleotides: TGTGCCAGCAGCGCGACGGGAATCGCGGGGGTTATCAAAAACATTCAGTACTTC. This sequence encodes CASSATGIAGVIKNIQYF.

This chain uses TRBV6-2 or TRBV6-3 with TRBJ2-7, with a weak D call TRBD1 (6 bases). With 6 bases removed from V and 3 bases from J, the gap between germline ends came to 15 bases. CDR3 length: 14 residues. The germline CDR1 and CDR2 sequences are MNHEY and SVGEGT. Written as DNA, the CDR3 is TGTGCCAGCAGCCTGAGGGACAATCTCTACGAGCAGTACGTC. This encodes CASSLRDNLYEQYV.

This clonotype appeared a few times. This chain links TRBV27 with TRBJ1-1; D gene uncertain. The CDR3 is made up of 13 amino acids. Germline CDR1 and CDR2: MNHEY and SMNVEV (reference sequence). Trimming pared 2 bases from V and 6 bases from J, leaving 10 bases between. This CDR3 reads CASSLMLGAEAFF. The CDR3 DNA follows: TGTGCCAGCAGTTTAATGCTGGGCGCTGAAGCTTTCTTT.

This rearrangement joins TRBV10-3 to TRBJ1-2; D is uncertain. Germline V gene sequence: CDR1 ENHRY, CDR2 SYGVKD. This CDR3 contains 13 residues. With 2 bases removed from V and 9 bases from J, the gap between germline ends came to 13 bases. Written as DNA, the CDR3 is TGTGCCATCAGTGAGAAGACTGCTTATAGCTACACCTTC. It encodes CAISEKTAYSYTF.